Following are 17 T cell receptor beta chains from one sample sequenced in a study of shared clonotypes between healthy human individuals. The data were produced by immunoSEQ multiplex PCR, yet TCRdb's version contains in-frame clones alone and is incomplete. The repertoire consists of around 1,900,000 clones, with about 94% occurring once and the leading ten covering more than 1.5%. In the naive CD8 group, cells lacked CD45RO and were positively selected for CCR7, so terminally differentiated effector memory CD45RA+ cells were left out. The specimen sequenced was naive CD8+ T cells from PBMCs. The origin of the receptors is a man in his late teens or twenties in good health. Some clones in this sample may be carry-over from other donors' samples.

This rearrangement joins TRBV27 to TRBJ2-5, with TRBD2 matching over 13 bases. From germline, CDR1 is MNHEY and CDR2 SMNVEV (reference sequence). V lost 6 bases, J lost 5 bases, and 12 bases stayed unmatched. CDR3 length equals 17 residues. The CDR3 bases are TGTGCCAGCAGGCTACTAGCGGGAGGGGGGGGTTTGGAGACCCAGTACTTC. Its protein product is CASRLLAGGGGLETQYF.

This clone has just one count. As DNA, the CDR3 is TGTGCCAGCAGCTGGGGTTTTGACCCCAATGAGCAGTTCTTC. This encodes CASSWGFDPNEQFF. V gene TRBV11-2 combines with J gene TRBJ2-1, with D unresolved. The CDR3 is made up of 14 amino acids. Germline-derived CDR1 and CDR2 are SGHAT and FQNNGV. V lost 4 bases and J 6 bases, leaving 13 bases between the germline ends.

V and J are TRBV11-2 and TRBJ2-7; D possibly matches TRBD1 or TRBD2 (5 bases each). Germline-derived CDR1 and CDR2 are SGHAT and FQNNGV. The CDR3 contains 14 residues. Trimming removed 3 bases from V and 3 bases from J, with 12 bases in between. The CDR3 reads CASSLGDPRYEQYF. The CDR3 nucleotides read TGTGCCAGCAGCTTGGGGGATCCCCGCTACGAGCAGTACTTC.

The chain uses TRBV4-1 and TRBJ2-7; the D gene could be TRBD1 or TRBD2 (6 bases each). CDR1 MGHRA and CDR2 YSYEKL come from the germline V gene. V gave up 3 bases and J gave up 3 bases, with 15 bases separating them. CDR3 length: 15 amino acids. This CDR3 reads CASSQARGGGYEQYF. The CDR3 nucleotides are TGCGCCAGCAGCCAGGCCCGCGGAGGGGGCTACGAGCAGTACTTC.

Regarding this clone: This CDR3 is also generated by other DNA sequences in the sample. The gene calls are TRBV29-1 and TRBJ2-1; 10 bases are shared with TRBD2. The CDR3 covers 14 residues. From germline, CDR1 is SQVTM and CDR2 ANQGSEA. V was pared by 4 bases and J by 6 bases, with 6 bases of the junction left unmatched. The DNA of the CDR3 is TGCAGCGTTGGCCTAGCGGGAGTACTCAATGAGCAGTTCTTC. It translates to CSVGLAGVLNEQFF.

This chain connects TRBV10-3 to TRBJ2-7; 11 bases align to TRBD1. This CDR3 has 14 amino acids. Trimming removed 5 bases from V and 6 bases from J; junction bases left unmatched: 6. Looked up from germline, CDR1 is ENHRY and CDR2 is SYGVKD. CDR3 DNA sequence: TGTGCCATCAGTACACCGGGACAGGGGGGCGAGCAGTACTTC. It is translated as CAISTPGQGGEQYF.

The V gene is TRBV4-2, the J gene TRBJ2-1; 10 bases line up with TRBD2. V shed 1 base, J shed 8 bases, and the junction held 14 bases outside the gene matches. The length of the CDR3 is 18 residues. CDR1 LGHNA and CDR2 YNFKEQ come from the germline V gene. CDR3 sequence reads: CASSQVELAGEGFDEQFF. CDR3 DNA: TGTGCCAGCAGCCAAGTCGAGCTAGCGGGAGAAGGATTCGATGAGCAGTTCTTC.

The rearrangement uses TRBV6-5 and TRBJ1-2, with TRBD1 matching over 7 bases. CDR1 is MNHEY and CDR2 is SVGAGI in the germline V gene. The length of the CDR3 is 14 residues. The J segment lost 4 bases and the V segment lost 6 bases, leaving 8 bases of the junction unmatched. CDR3 region: CASSADRAAYGYTF. CDR3 nucleotides: TGTGCCAGCAGCGCCGACAGGGCTGCCTATGGCTACACCTTC.

In the case of this clone: Other DNA sequences in this sample translate to the same CDR3. V gene TRBV27 combines with J gene TRBJ2-1; D unresolved. The V gene lost 5 bases and the J gene lost 6 bases, with 8 bases spanning the gap. The CDR3 consists of 12 residues. Per germline, CDR1 MNHEY and CDR2 SMNVEV (reference sequence). CDR3 in amino acids: CASSLGSNEQFF. The CDR3 bases are TGTGCCAGCAGTCTCGGGTCCAATGAGCAGTTCTTC.

This clone was detected once. The chain recombines TRBV19 with TRBJ1-1; 11 bases fit TRBD1. This CDR3 comprises 14 residues. V gave up 6 bases and J gave up 3 bases; unmatched junction bases: 3. Germline V gene lookup returns CDR1 LNHDA and CDR2 SQIVND (reference sequence). In DNA form, the CDR3 reads TGTGCCAGTAGCTGGACAGGGGGCCACACTGAAGCTTTCTTT. The encoded protein is CASSWTGGHTEAFF.

The count of this clone is one. The chain has TRBV28 and TRBJ1-5; D is unresolved. This CDR3 has 13 residues. V was cut by 1 base and J by 5 bases, with 6 bases left in between. Germline values: CDR1 MDHEN, CDR2 SYDVKM. The CDR3 DNA reads as TGTGCCAGCAGTTTATTTCGAGATCAGCCCCAGCATTTT. Its protein is CASSLFRDQPQHF.

The chain combines TRBV27 with TRBJ2-7; D might be TRBD2 (6 bases). The V gene's germline CDR1 is MNHEY and CDR2 SMNVEV (reference sequence). Trimming pared 6 bases from V and 0 bases from J, leaving 18 bases between. The CDR3 contains 16 residues. CDR3 amino acids: CASSPSWGGLSYEQYF. The CDR3 nucleotides read TGTGCCAGCAGCCCCTCTTGGGGAGGTCTCTCCTACGAGCAGTACTTC.

Concerning this clone itself: Additional DNA sequences in this sample encode the identical CDR3. The chain links TRBV13 to TRBJ2-5, with a tentative D call TRBD1 (5 bases). Germline CDR1 reads PRHDT; CDR2 reads FYEKMQ (reference sequence). The V end lost 3 bases, the J end lost 2 bases, and 7 bases lay between the germline ends. This CDR3 region has 13 residues. CDR3 sequence (DNA): TGTGCCAGCAGCTTTAGGGGTCAAGAGACCCAGTACTTC. It codes for CASSFRGQETQYF.

The chain combines TRBV9 with TRBJ2-7; TRBD1 or TRBD2 may be the D gene (6 bases each). The ends were cut back, 0 bases at V and 5 bases at J, with 18 bases in the middle. Per germline, CDR1 SGDLS and CDR2 YYNGEE. This CDR3 region has 16 residues. CDR3 sequence: CASSVGAGGLGDEQYF. CDR3 sequence (DNA): TGTGCCAGCAGCGTAGGGGCCGGGGGCCTGGGCGACGAGCAGTACTTC.

The chain employs TRBV11-2 and TRBJ2-5; D not certain. The CDR3 is made up of 15 amino acids. The germline V gene encodes CDR1 SGHAT and CDR2 FQNNGV. V was pared by 5 bases and J by 2 bases, with 15 bases between. The CDR3 protein is CASSPRRALQETQYF. The CDR3 nucleotides read TGTGCCAGCAGCCCCCGCCGGGCGCTACAAGAGACCCAGTACTTC.

The chain links TRBV2 to TRBJ2-7; D remains unclear. V gave up 7 bases and J gave up 6 bases, with 13 bases separating them. Germline V gives CDR1 SNHLY, CDR2 FYNNEI. This CDR3 comprises 12 residues. The CDR3 sequence is CASTETAFEQYF. The CDR3 DNA reads TGTGCCAGCACCGAAACGGCTTTCGAGCAGTACTTC.

The V gene is TRBV14, the J gene TRBJ1-4, with 10 bases lining up with TRBD1. V lost 4 bases to trimming and J lost 8 bases; unmatched junction nucleotides: 7. From germline, CDR1 is SGHDN and CDR2 FVKESK. There are 15 residues in the CDR3. The chain's CDR3 is CASSRGDRGLEKLFF. As DNA, the CDR3 is TGTGCCAGCAGCCGCGGGGACAGGGGTTTGGAAAAACTGTTTTTT.